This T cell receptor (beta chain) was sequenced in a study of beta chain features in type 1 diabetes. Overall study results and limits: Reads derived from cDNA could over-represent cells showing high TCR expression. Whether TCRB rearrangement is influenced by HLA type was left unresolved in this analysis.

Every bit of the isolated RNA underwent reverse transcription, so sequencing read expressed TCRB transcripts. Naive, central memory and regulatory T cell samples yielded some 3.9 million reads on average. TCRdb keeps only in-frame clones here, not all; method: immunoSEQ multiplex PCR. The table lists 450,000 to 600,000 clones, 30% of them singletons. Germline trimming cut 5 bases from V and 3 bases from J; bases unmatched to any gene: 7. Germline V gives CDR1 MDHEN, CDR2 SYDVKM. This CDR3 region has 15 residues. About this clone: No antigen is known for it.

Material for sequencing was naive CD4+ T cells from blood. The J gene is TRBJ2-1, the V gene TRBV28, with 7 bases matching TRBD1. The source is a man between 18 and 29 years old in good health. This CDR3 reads CASSLDREFYNEQFF. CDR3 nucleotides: TGTGCCAGCAGTCTAGACAGGGAATTCTACAATGAGCAGTTCTTC.